This T cell receptor (beta chain) was sequenced for a study of glioma-infiltrating T cells after dendritic cell vaccination. Across the whole study: Patients received autologous tumor lysate-pulsed dendritic cell vaccination between 2003 and 2012.

In the case of this clone: Its antigen is not identified.

V lost 0 bases and J lost 3, with 25 bases in between. CDR1 is SGDLS, CDR2 YYNGEE, per germline. This CDR3 is built from 19 residues. Before vaccination, two weeks after the third vaccination, and at progression, PBMC were collected. The PCR used 60 V beta and 13 J beta primers. Profiling relied on immunoSEQ multiplex PCR, and the TCRdb table lists in-frame clones only, not all of them. The table records approximately 82,000 clones, roughly 90% of them present only once. Findings of the study overall: Few patients contributed both blood and tumor specimens.

The genes are TRBV9 and TRBJ2-7; tentatively, D is TRBD1 (6 bases). The starting material was blood, obtained before dendritic cell vaccination. The TCR originated in a human donor with glioblastoma. The CDR3 sequence is CASSVGSRDTTLTLYEQYF. The DNA of the CDR3 is TGTGCCAGCAGCGTAGGGTCCCGGGACACCACCCTAACCCTCTACGAGCAGTACTTC. Complete variable domain (other parts from reference TRBV9 and TRBJ2-7): DSGVTQTPKHLITATGQRVTLRCSPRSGDLSVYWYQQSLDQGLQFLIQYYNGEERAKGNILERFSAQQFPDLHSELNLSSLELGDSALYFCASSVGSRDTTLTLYEQYFGPGTRLTVT.